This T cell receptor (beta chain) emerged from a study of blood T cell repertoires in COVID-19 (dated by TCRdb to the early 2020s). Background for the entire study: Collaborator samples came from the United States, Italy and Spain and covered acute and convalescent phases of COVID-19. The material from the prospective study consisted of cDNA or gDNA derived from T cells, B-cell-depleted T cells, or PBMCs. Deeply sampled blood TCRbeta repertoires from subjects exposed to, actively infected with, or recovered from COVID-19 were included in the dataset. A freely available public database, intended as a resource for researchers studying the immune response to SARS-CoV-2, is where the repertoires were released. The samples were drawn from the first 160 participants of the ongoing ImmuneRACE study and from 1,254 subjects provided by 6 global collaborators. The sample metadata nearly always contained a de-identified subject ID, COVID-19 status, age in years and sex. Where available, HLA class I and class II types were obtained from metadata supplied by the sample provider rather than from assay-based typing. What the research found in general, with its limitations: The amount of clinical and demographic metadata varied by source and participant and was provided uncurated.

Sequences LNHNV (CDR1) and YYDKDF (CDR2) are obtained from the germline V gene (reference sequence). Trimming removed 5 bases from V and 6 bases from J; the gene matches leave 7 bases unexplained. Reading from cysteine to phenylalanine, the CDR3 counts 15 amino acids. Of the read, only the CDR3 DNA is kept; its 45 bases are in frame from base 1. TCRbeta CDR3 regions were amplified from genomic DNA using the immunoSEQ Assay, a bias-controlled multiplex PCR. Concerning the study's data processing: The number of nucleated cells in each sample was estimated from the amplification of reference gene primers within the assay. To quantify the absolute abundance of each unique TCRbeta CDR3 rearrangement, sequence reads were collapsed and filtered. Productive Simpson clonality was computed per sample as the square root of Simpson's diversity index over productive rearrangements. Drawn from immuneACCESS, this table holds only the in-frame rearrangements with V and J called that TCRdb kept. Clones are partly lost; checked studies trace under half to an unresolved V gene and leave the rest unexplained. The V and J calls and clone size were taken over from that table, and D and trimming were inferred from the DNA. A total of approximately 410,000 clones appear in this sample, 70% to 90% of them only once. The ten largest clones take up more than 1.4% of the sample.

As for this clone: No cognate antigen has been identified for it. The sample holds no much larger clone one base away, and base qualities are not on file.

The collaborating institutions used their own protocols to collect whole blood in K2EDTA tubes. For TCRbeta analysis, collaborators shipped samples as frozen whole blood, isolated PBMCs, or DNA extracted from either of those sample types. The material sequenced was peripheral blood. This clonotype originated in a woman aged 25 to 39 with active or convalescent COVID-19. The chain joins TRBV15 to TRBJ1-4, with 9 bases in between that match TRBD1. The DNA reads TGTGCCACCAGCCGGACAGGGGAAGTGCATGAAAAACTGTTTTTT. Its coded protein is CATSRTGEVHEKLFF.